This T cell receptor beta chain was sequenced in a study of read filtering for tumor transcriptome and immune sequencing (dated by TCRdb to the early 2020s). For the study in its entirety: Of the patients in the cohort, about 17 were male and 14 were female, and their mean age was approximately 71 years, with a range of about 45 to 80. Under revised international staging, about eight patients fell into R-ISS I, approximately 15 into R-ISS II and 6 or 7 into R-ISS III. Whole-transcriptome libraries were prepared with the TruSeq RNA Access Library Prep Kit after DNase treatment. TCR-region mapped reads per sample ranged from about 3.5 to 10.27 million with IR-seq versus only roughly 75 to 1273 with RNA-seq. TCR repertoires obtained by targeted immune repertoire sequencing and by bulk whole-transcriptome sequencing performed on the same bone marrow samples were compared. One main goal was a read-filtering strategy for immune repertoire data, in particular deciding whether clonotypes backed by only one read should be removed. Findings and caveats that apply to the study as a whole: The correlation between IR-seq and RNA-seq shared clonotype proportions rose when single-read clonotypes were removed. In IR-seq, roughly four fifths of clonotypes but approximately 4% of total reads were represented by single-read clonotypes, whereas in RNA-seq, 74.6% of clonotypes and approximately 44% of reads were represented by single-read clonotypes. The sorted CD138-negative fraction was composed of a mixed bone marrow immune population rather than of purified T cells. IR-seq captured clonotypes at much higher depth and more reliably than RNA-seq, and smaller IR-seq throughput sufficed to identify most shared clonotypes.

Every patient had bone marrow sampled at the time of active disease. Ficoll-Hypaque density gradient centrifugation was used to isolate the bone marrow mononuclear cells. CD138-negative cells were obtained by negative selection after labeling with CD138 magnetic microbeads on a MACS separator, removing myeloma plasma cells. Flow cytometry with CD138 antibodies on an Attune NxT was used to check how pure the isolated cells were. Total RNA was extracted with TRIzol reagent and quantified with a NanoDrop spectrophotometer. Paired RNA-seq and IR-seq were performed on each patient's CD138-negative bone marrow sample. Note on this clonotype: This clone's antigen is unknown. The junction departs from the called germline gene at one end, perhaps through a read error.

From cysteine to phenylalanine, the CDR3 is 16 amino acids long. The entry retains the CDR3 DNA only, 48 bases that are in frame from base 1. Taken from the germline V gene, the CDR1 and CDR2 loops are SNHLY and FYNNEI. The Immunoverse kit was used to build TCR libraries from approximately 410 ng RNA, with molecular barcoded adaptors covering alpha/delta and beta/gamma chains. TCR library preparation was performed with the same RNA that was used for transcriptome sequencing. Sequencing of the TCR libraries was done on an Illumina HiSeq 4000 with 2 x 150 cycles. As for how the authors treated the data: TCR reads were aligned to human V, D, J and C references and assembled into CDR3 clonotypes with MiXCR, including quality filtering and error correction. The tcR package in R was used for analysis of clonotype counts and gene usage diversity. For inspection of raw mapping reads, RNA-seq reads were mapped by STAR aligner version 2.5.3a onto GRCh37 of the human genome. IR-seq fastq files were randomly downsampled with Seqtk 1.3 to test the effect of sequencing depth on detected clonotypes. Through fastp at Q25 and MiXCR, TCRdb rebuilt clones from the public reads, retaining in-frame beta chains. Each CDR3 protein gets just one entry, which takes the most common genes and DNA from the rows behind it. TCRdb's processing, not the study's, gives the V and J calls here. Counted in this sample were about 58,000 distinct CDR3 sequences; around 12% of them appeared once. The ten largest make up roughly 17% of the sample.

Sequencing used a population of CD138-negative cells sorted from bone marrow. This sample's cell subset or site label indicates: bone marrow mononuclear cells depleted of CD138+ plasma/myeloma cells by negative magnetic selection. The sequence came from a donor at least 40 years old with multiple myeloma. The rearranged chain carries TRBV2 and TRBJ2-1; the D gene is possibly TRBD2, with 5 bases matching. The CDR3 here reads CASSEVGASSYNEPFF. The DNA sequence is TGTGCCAGCAGTGAAGTCGGAGCTAGCTCCTACAATGAGCCGTTCTTC.